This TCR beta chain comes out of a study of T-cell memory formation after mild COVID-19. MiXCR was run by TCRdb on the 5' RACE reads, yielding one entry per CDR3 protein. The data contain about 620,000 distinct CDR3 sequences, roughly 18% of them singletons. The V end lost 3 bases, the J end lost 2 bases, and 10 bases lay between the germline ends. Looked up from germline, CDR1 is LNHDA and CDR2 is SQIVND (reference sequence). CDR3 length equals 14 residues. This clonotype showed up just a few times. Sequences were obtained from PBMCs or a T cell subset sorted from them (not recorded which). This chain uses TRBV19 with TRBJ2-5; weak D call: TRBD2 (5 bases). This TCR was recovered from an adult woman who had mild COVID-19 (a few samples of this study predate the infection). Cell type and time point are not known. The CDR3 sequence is CASSIGTGQETQYF. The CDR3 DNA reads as TGTGCCAGTAGTATCGGTACGGGGCAAGAGACCCAGTACTTC.